This is a list of T cell receptor beta chains from one sample in a study of blood T cell repertoires in COVID-19. Method: immunoSEQ multiplex PCR; TCRdb's copy keeps in-frame clones and lacks some. Found here are around 70,000 clones, more than 75% of them singletons; the top ten hold 15% to 19%. Sequencing was performed on peripheral blood. These receptors came from a human donor in a cohort sampled during active COVID-19. CDR3s include the opening cysteine and the closing phenylalanine or tryptophan. The order of the fields is D gene, V gene, J gene, clone size, CDR3 protein, CDR3 DNA. A D gene is named only where the DNA matches it firmly. Clone size is shown for a subset of rows, as once, few, many or a class of expanded clone.

d_gene: -
v_gene: TRBV18
j_gene: TRBJ2-5
abundance: -
CDR3aa: CASSRAGRRETQYF
CDR3nt: TGTGCCAGCTCACGGGCGGGTCGGCGAGAGACCCAGTACTTC

d_gene: -
v_gene: TRBV2
j_gene: TRBJ2-6
abundance: -
CDR3aa: CASLGNTNSGANVLTF
CDR3nt: TGTGCCAGCCTAGGTAATACTAACTCTGGGGCCAACGTCCTGACTTTC

d_gene: TRBD1
v_gene: TRBV2
j_gene: TRBJ1-1
abundance: -
CDR3aa: CASSERATGAKNTEAFF
CDR3nt: TGTGCCAGCAGTGAACGGGCGACAGGGGCCAAGAACACTGAAGCTTTCTTT

d_gene: -
v_gene: TRBV2
j_gene: TRBJ1-5
abundance: -
CDR3aa: CASSETRGGSNQPQHF
CDR3nt: TGTGCCAGCAGTGAGACCCGAGGGGGTAGCAATCAGCCCCAGCATTTT

d_gene: TRBD1
v_gene: TRBV6-6
j_gene: TRBJ1-2
abundance: -
CDR3aa: CASSLPGQEGGYTF
CDR3nt: TGTGCCAGCAGTTTACCCGGACAGGAAGGGGGCTACACCTTC

d_gene: -
v_gene: TRBV5-1
j_gene: TRBJ2-3
abundance: -
CDR3aa: CASSPTGDTDTQYF
CDR3nt: TGCGCCAGCAGTCCGACAGGAGACACAGATACGCAGTATTTT

d_gene: -
v_gene: TRBV11-2
j_gene: TRBJ2-2
abundance: once
CDR3aa: CASSSGLITGELFF
CDR3nt: TGTGCCAGCAGCTCGGGACTTATCACCGGGGAGCTGTTTTTT

d_gene: -
v_gene: TRBV3-1/TRBV3-2
j_gene: TRBJ2-7
abundance: -
CDR3aa: CASRGVEQYF
CDR3nt: TGTGCCAGCAGGGGCGTCGAGCAGTACTTC

d_gene: -
v_gene: TRBV9
j_gene: TRBJ2-3
abundance: -
CDR3aa: CASSPQHLDTTQYF
CDR3nt: TGTGCCAGCAGCCCGCAGCACCTGGACACTACGCAGTATTTT

d_gene: -
v_gene: TRBV27
j_gene: TRBJ1-6
abundance: few
CDR3aa: CASRRLGGGPLHF
CDR3nt: TGTGCCAGCAGAAGGTTAGGCGGCGGGCCCCTCCACTTT

d_gene: TRBD1
v_gene: TRBV27
j_gene: TRBJ2-7
abundance: few
CDR3aa: CASSLIRGGQGAPLSSYEQYF
CDR3nt: TGTGCCAGCAGTTTAATTAGGGGTGGACAGGGGGCTCCCCTAAGCTCCTACGAGCAGTACTTC

d_gene: -
v_gene: TRBV28
j_gene: TRBJ2-7
abundance: -
CDR3aa: CATLGGSSYEQYF
CDR3nt: TGTGCCACCCTGGGGGGTAGCTCCTACGAGCAGTACTTC

d_gene: -
v_gene: TRBV5-6
j_gene: TRBJ2-7
abundance: -
CDR3aa: CASSLAGGLKGEQYF
CDR3nt: TGTGCCAGCAGCTTGGCGGGGGGCCTAAAGGGCGAGCAGTACTTC

d_gene: TRBD1
v_gene: TRBV5-5
j_gene: TRBJ2-7
abundance: -
CDR3aa: CASRLQGAEEQYF
CDR3nt: TGTGCCAGCAGACTTCAGGGGGCGGAAGAGCAGTACTTC

d_gene: TRBD2
v_gene: TRBV18
j_gene: TRBJ2-2
abundance: -
CDR3aa: CASSPLSSGYTGELFF
CDR3nt: TGTGCCAGCTCACCCCTATCTAGCGGTTACACCGGGGAGCTGTTTTTT

d_gene: -
v_gene: TRBV27
j_gene: TRBJ2-2
abundance: -
CDR3aa: CASRPSGPTGELFF
CDR3nt: TGTGCCAGCAGACCTTCAGGGCCCACCGGGGAGCTGTTTTTT

d_gene: TRBD1
v_gene: TRBV2
j_gene: TRBJ1-6
abundance: -
CDR3aa: CASSPIRGQGLGSPLHF
CDR3nt: TGTGCCAGCTCCCCAATTAGGGGACAGGGGCTCGGCTCACCCCTCCACTTT

d_gene: -
v_gene: TRBV21-1
j_gene: TRBJ1-2
abundance: -
CDR3aa: CASSKREGAGGNYGYTF
CDR3nt: TGTGCCAGCAGCAAAAGAGAGGGGGCGGGTGGGAACTATGGCTACACCTTC

d_gene: TRBD1
v_gene: TRBV5-4
j_gene: TRBJ2-5
abundance: -
CDR3aa: CASSSRGSQETQYF
CDR3nt: TGTGCCAGCAGCTCCAGGGGGTCTCAAGAGACCCAGTACTTC

d_gene: -
v_gene: TRBV3-1/TRBV3-2
j_gene: TRBJ2-5
abundance: -
CDR3aa: CASSLGRVGTGGETQYF
CDR3nt: TGTGCCAGCAGCCTAGGGAGGGTAGGGACTGGGGGCGAGACCCAGTACTTC

d_gene: -
v_gene: TRBV5-4
j_gene: TRBJ2-3
abundance: -
CDR3aa: CASSLPGADTQYF
CDR3nt: TGTGCCAGCAGCTTGCCGGGGGCAGATACGCAGTATTTT

d_gene: -
v_gene: TRBV7-9
j_gene: TRBJ1-6
abundance: -
CDR3aa: CASSLGAGNSPLHF
CDR3nt: TGTGCCAGCAGTCTGGGGGCAGGCAATTCACCCCTCCACTTT

d_gene: TRBD1
v_gene: TRBV18
j_gene: TRBJ1-2
abundance: -
CDR3aa: CASSPLGTGGLDGYTF
CDR3nt: TGTGCCAGCTCACCACTAGGGACAGGGGGCCTCGATGGCTACACCTTC

d_gene: TRBD2
v_gene: TRBV7-6
j_gene: TRBJ2-7
abundance: -
CDR3aa: CASSLLAGDSYEQYF
CDR3nt: TGTGCCAGCAGCTTATTAGCGGGGGATTCCTACGAGCAGTACTTC

d_gene: -
v_gene: TRBV11-3
j_gene: TRBJ2-2
abundance: -
CDR3aa: CASSFAQQGGTGELFF
CDR3nt: TGTGCCAGCAGCTTCGCCCAACAGGGGGGGACCGGGGAGCTGTTTTTT

d_gene: TRBD1
v_gene: TRBV7-2
j_gene: TRBJ1-5
abundance: few
CDR3aa: CASSYRQGSNQPQHF
CDR3nt: TGTGCCAGCAGCTACCGACAGGGTAGCAATCAGCCCCAGCATTTT

d_gene: -
v_gene: TRBV28
j_gene: TRBJ2-7
abundance: -
CDR3aa: CASKAQGRDEQYF
CDR3nt: TGTGCCAGCAAAGCTCAGGGGCGCGACGAGCAGTACTTC

d_gene: TRBD1
v_gene: TRBV4-2
j_gene: TRBJ2-2
abundance: -
CDR3aa: CASSQGQGGNTGELFF
CDR3nt: TGTGCCAGCAGCCAAGGACAGGGGGGTAACACCGGGGAGCTGTTTTTT

d_gene: TRBD1
v_gene: TRBV4-1
j_gene: TRBJ2-2
abundance: -
CDR3aa: CASSGTAQEGTGELFF
CDR3nt: TGCGCCAGCAGCGGGACAGCCCAAGAGGGCACCGGGGAGCTGTTTTTT